The 30 T cell receptor beta chains given below trace back to one sample, sequenced in a study of blood T cell repertoires in COVID-19. Measured with immunoSEQ multiplex PCR; TCRdb has only the in-frame clones, and not every one. The data show tens of thousands of clones, just under 85% seen once. The sample consisted of peripheral blood. The receptors stem from a man between 65 and 85 years old with acute or convalescent COVID-19.

The rearrangement joins TRBV7-8 to TRBJ2-7; the D gene is possibly TRBD2 (6 bases). This CDR3 spans 14 amino acids. The V gene's germline CDR1 is SGHVS and CDR2 FQNEAQ. V was clipped by 5 bases and J by 6 bases, with 17 bases between them. CDR3 region: CASSRALATREQYF. CDR3 coding DNA: TGTGCCAGCAGCCGAGCCCTAGCGACTCGCGAGCAGTACTTC.

This sequence joins TRBV6-5 and TRBJ1-2; D unclear. In germline, CDR1 is MNHEY, CDR2 SVGAGI. V lost 4 bases to trimming and J lost 1 base, with 10 bases between them. The CDR3 contains 14 residues. In nucleotides, the CDR3 is TGTGCCAGCAGTTCAGGACTAATTAACTATGGCTACACCTTC. Residues: CASSSGLINYGYTF.

For the CDR3, the DNA is TGTGCCTGTCGGAGCGGGAGTGGCTACGAGCAGTACTTC. Its translation is CACRSGSGYEQYF. V usage is TRBV30 and J usage is TRBJ2-7; 8 bases align to TRBD2. J was trimmed by 3 bases and V by 6 bases; bases with no gene match: 7. Germline V gene lookup returns CDR1 GTSNPN and CDR2 SVGIG (reference sequence). This CDR3 region has 13 residues.

This clone was seen just once. The rearrangement links TRBV5-1 to TRBJ2-2, with 15 bases fitting TRBD2. The germline V gene encodes CDR1 SGHRS and CDR2 YFSETQ. This CDR3 is 16 amino acids long. After removal of 4 bases from V and 6 bases from J, the junction contained 4 bases not matched to a gene. This CDR3 reads CASSGLAGGPAGELFF. For the CDR3, the DNA is TGCGCCAGCAGCGGACTAGCGGGAGGGCCGGCCGGGGAGCTGTTTTTT.

The chain couples TRBV28 to TRBJ2-5, with 9 bases lining up with TRBD2. The CDR3 sequence is 16 residues long. CDR1 and CDR2 (germline): MDHEN, SYDVKM. The V and J ends lost 6 bases and 5 bases, in that order; junction bases with no gene match: 13. The CDR3 sequence: CASRPVGAGGLETQYF. CDR3 nucleotides: TGTGCCAGCAGGCCGGTAGGGGCGGGAGGGCTCGAGACCCAGTACTTC.

V gene TRBV10-3 combines with J gene TRBJ2-2; D is unclear. The CDR3 contains 16 residues. CDR1 and CDR2 from the germline V gene are ENHRY and SYGVKD. The germline V and J ends were trimmed by 8 bases and 0 bases, with 16 bases remaining between them. CDR3 sequence: CAISPVSGTNTGELFF. The CDR3 DNA sequence: TGTGCCATCTCCCCAGTTTCAGGAACGAACACCGGGGAGCTGTTTTTT.

This clone was observed at least ten times. The V call is TRBV7-2, the J call TRBJ2-2, with 8 nucleotides matching TRBD1. With 5 bases clipped from V and 7 bases from J, the junction kept 9 bases outside the gene matches. Germline V CDR1 and CDR2: SGHTA, FQGNSA. The CDR3 runs 15 residues. CDR3 residues: CASSGGGGTGGELFF. In DNA, the CDR3 is TGTGCCAGCAGCGGGGGCGGCGGGACAGGCGGGGAGCTGTTTTTT.

This clone was seen only a few times. This chain joins TRBV6-2 or TRBV6-3 and TRBJ1-1; TRBD1 might be the D (6 bases). V was shortened by 6 bases and J by 4 bases, with 12 bases between the two germline ends. This CDR3 comprises 13 residues. Per the germline V gene, CDR1 is MNHEY and CDR2 is SVGEGT. The DNA for the CDR3 is TGTGCCAGCAGACCTGGACAGACCACTGAAGCTTTCTTT. It yields the protein CASRPGQTTEAFF.

The rearrangement uses TRBV21-1 and TRBJ2-3; the DNA was not compared with TRBD2, the D call given in the table. TRBV21-1 is deemed a pseudogene. This CDR3 is built from 14 residues. Written as DNA, the CDR3 is TGTGCCAGCAGCTTGGGACTAGTGGCGGGTACGCAGTATTTT. Residues: CASSLGLVAGTQYF.

This chain uses TRBV5-1 with TRBJ2-7, with D possibly matching TRBD1 (5 bases). CDR1 and CDR2 (germline): SGHRS, YFSETQ. CDR3 size: 13 residues. Trimming shortened V by 3 bases and J by 3 bases, and 10 bases separated the two germline ends. The CDR3 DNA follows: TGCGCCAGCAGCTCCTGGGGCTTCTACGAGCAGTACTTC. It yields the protein CASSSWGFYEQYF.

This chain uses TRBV27 with TRBJ1-2; TRBD1 is a possible D gene (5 bases). V dropped 2 bases and J dropped 4 bases, with 17 bases sitting between them. The CDR3 loop spans 16 amino acids. The germline CDR1 and CDR2 sequences are MNHEY and SMNVEV (reference sequence). CDR3 coding DNA: TGTGCCAGCAGTTTAAGGGTCCAGGGAAACCGCTATGGCTACACCTTC. This encodes CASSLRVQGNRYGYTF.

The chain employs TRBV6-6 and TRBJ2-2, with a possible D match to TRBD2 (5 bases). The V gene's germline CDR1 is MNHNY and CDR2 SVGAGI (reference sequence). The CDR3 is made up of 14 amino acids. V was clipped by 4 bases and J by 6 bases, with 12 bases between them. The CDR3 region is CASSSQGSPGELFF. CDR3 bases: TGTGCCAGCAGTTCTCAAGGGAGTCCCGGGGAGCTGTTTTTT.

The rearrangement joins TRBV5-1 to TRBJ2-6; tentative D call: TRBD2 (6 bases). Deletions cut 4 bases from V and 3 bases from J, with 11 bases between. The CDR3 sequence is 15 residues long. Germline V gene data show CDR1 as SGHRS and CDR2 as YFSETQ. The CDR3, as DNA: TGCGCCAGCAGCCCCCGCGGGGATGGGGCCAACGTCCTGACTTTC. Translated: CASSPRGDGANVLTF.

The chain is built from TRBV3-1 (or the pseudogene TRBV3-2) and TRBJ1-2, with 12 bases matching TRBD1. Germline assignment: CDR1 LGHDT and CDR2 YNNKEL (reference sequence). The junction had 6 bases not matched to a gene; V was cut back by 1 base and J by 6 bases. The length of the CDR3 is 16 residues. The CDR3, as DNA: TGTGCCAGCAGCCAAGCGCCGGGACAGGGGGCGGATGGCTACACCTTC. Translation: CASSQAPGQGADGYTF.

V is TRBV7-6 and J is TRBJ2-7; TRBD1 aligns across 8 bases. J lost 6 bases, V lost 2 bases, and 9 bases had no gene match. Germline V lookup: CDR1 SGHVS, CDR2 FNYEAQ. The CDR3 spans 15 residues. CDR3 DNA: TGTGCCAGCAGCTTATCGGCAGGGGGCGATTTCGAGCAGTACTTC. It is translated as CASSLSAGGDFEQYF.

The chain joins TRBV6-5 to TRBJ1-3, with 7 bases fitting TRBD1. This CDR3 has 14 amino acids. V was pared by 5 bases and J by 3 bases, with 4 bases of the junction left unmatched. Germline V gene data show CDR1 as MNHEY and CDR2 as SVGAGI. The CDR3 DNA reads TGTGCCAGCAGTACAGGGGCGGTTGGAAACACCATATATTTT. This gives the protein CASSTGAVGNTIYF.

This chain joins TRBV5-6 and TRBJ1-2, with TRBD1 identical over 11 bases. CDR1 is SGHDT, CDR2 YYEEEE, per germline. Trimming at V came to 3 bases and at J to 7 bases, leaving 14 bases not matched to a gene. The CDR3 has 17 amino acids. Here the CDR3 reads CASSSDRGTGGSFGYTF. The DNA for the CDR3 is TGTGCCAGCAGCTCTGACCGTGGGACAGGGGGGAGTTTTGGCTACACCTTC.

This clone was seen ten or more times. This chain connects TRBV2 to TRBJ1-1, with 7 positions matching TRBD1. CDR1 and CDR2 from the germline V gene are SNHLY and FYNNEI. The trim removed 4 bases at V and 0 bases at J, leaving 5 bases unmatched. This CDR3 has 15 amino acids. CDR3 coding DNA: TGTGCCAGCAGTGCTCTAGGGACAGTGAACACTGAAGCTTTCTTT. As protein: CASSALGTVNTEAFF.

V is TRBV2 and J is TRBJ1-5; maybe TRBD1 (6 bases). CDR1 is SNHLY, CDR2 FYNNEI, per germline. The ends were cut back, 3 bases at V and 7 bases at J, with 13 bases in the middle. This CDR3 is 14 amino acids long. CDR3 DNA: TGTGCCAGCAGTGATATTGGGGGCGGACAGCCCCAGCATTTT. Translated, it gives CASSDIGGGQPQHF.

V and J are TRBV7-2 and TRBJ1-1; D is uncertain. Germline CDR1 reads SGHTA; CDR2 reads FQGNSA. V gave up 5 bases and J gave up 4 bases, with 11 bases separating them. CDR3 size: 13 residues. The CDR3 reads CASSGNRGTEAFF. DNA of the CDR3: TGTGCCAGCAGCGGGAACCGGGGCACTGAAGCTTTCTTT.

J is TRBJ2-7 and V is TRBV3-1 (or the pseudogene TRBV3-2); D may be TRBD2 (6 bases). The germline V gene encodes CDR1 LGHDT and CDR2 YNNKEL (reference sequence). With 4 bases removed from V and 5 bases from J, the gap between germline ends came to 6 bases. The CDR3 sequence is 11 residues long. CDR3: CASSRGDEQYF. Written as DNA, the CDR3 is TGTGCCAGCAGCCGGGGGGACGAGCAGTACTTC.

This chain connects TRBV5-1 to TRBJ2-1, with 7 nucleotides matching TRBD1. Germline V gene sequence: CDR1 SGHRS, CDR2 YFSETQ. The CDR3 consists of 11 residues. Trimming at V came to 7 bases and at J to 9 bases, leaving 4 bases not matched to a gene. The CDR3 here is CASLGGSEQFF. CDR3 coding DNA: TGCGCCAGCTTAGGGGGCAGTGAGCAGTTCTTC.

The rearrangement links TRBV5-5 to TRBJ2-5; D might be TRBD1 (6 bases). The CDR3 runs 14 residues. Trimming pared 4 bases from V and 1 base from J, leaving 11 bases between. Germline CDR1 SGHKS, CDR2 YYEKEE (reference sequence). The CDR3 sequence: CASSPQGPQETQYF. The CDR3 DNA follows: TGTGCCAGCAGCCCACAGGGACCCCAAGAGACCCAGTACTTC.

The J gene is TRBJ1-1, the V gene TRBV6-6, with a possible D match to TRBD1 (5 bases). The V and J ends lost 2 bases and 0 bases respectively, with 7 bases between them. The CDR3 consists of 14 residues. The germline CDR1 and CDR2 sequences are MNHNY and SVGAGI (reference sequence). The DNA of the CDR3 is TGTGCCAGCAGTTACAGGGGTATGAACACTGAAGCTTTCTTT. Protein product: CASSYRGMNTEAFF.

The rearrangement uses TRBV19 and TRBJ2-3; 12 bases line up with TRBD2. CDR3 length: 17 residues. CDR1 is LNHDA, CDR2 SQIVND, per germline (reference sequence). The trim removed 5 bases at V and 4 bases at J, leaving 10 bases unmatched. Written as DNA, the CDR3 is TGTGCCAGTAGTCCCGAACTGACTAGCGGGAGATCAGATACGCAGTATTTT. It encodes CASSPELTSGRSDTQYF.

This rearrangement joins TRBV5-4 to TRBJ2-2; TRBD2 matches at 8 bases. The germline CDR1 and CDR2 sequences are SGHNT and YYREEE (reference sequence). J was trimmed by 7 bases and V by 4 bases; bases with no gene match: 9. The CDR3 has 15 amino acids. The CDR3 sequence is CASSPGTRDRGELFF. In DNA form, the CDR3 reads TGTGCCAGCAGCCCCGGGACTAGGGATCGCGGGGAGCTGTTTTTT.

V usage is TRBV24-1 and J usage is TRBJ1-2, with 11 bases fitting TRBD1. The germline V gene encodes CDR1 KGHDR and CDR2 SFDVKD. The CDR3 loop spans 16 amino acids. J was trimmed by 3 bases and V by 4 bases; bases with no gene match: 6. The CDR3 DNA sequence: TGTGCCACCAGTGACCCAGGACAGGGGGCTGACTATGGCTACACCTTC. This sequence encodes CATSDPGQGADYGYTF.

The chain combines TRBV5-5 with TRBJ1-2, with D uncertain. The CDR3 totals 14 residues. Deletions cut 2 bases from V and 2 bases from J, with 10 bases between. Germline V gene lookup returns CDR1 SGHKS and CDR2 YYEKEE (reference sequence). The CDR3 here is CASSLVGSNYGYTF. The CDR3 DNA reads TGTGCCAGCAGCTTAGTGGGCAGCAACTATGGCTACACCTTC. Drawing the rest from reference TRBV5-5 and TRBJ1-2, the complete variable domain is DAGVTQSPTHLIKTRGQQVTLRCSPISGHKSVSWYQQVLGQGPQFIFQYYEKEERGRGNFPDRFSARQFPNYSSELNVNALLLGDSALYLCASSLVGSNYGYTFGSGTRLTVV.

The chain joins TRBV19 to TRBJ2-2, with TRBD1 matching over 8 bases. Germline CDR1 LNHDA, CDR2 SQIVND (reference sequence). CDR3 size: 15 residues. The V gene end was trimmed by 8 bases and the J gene end by 4 bases; junction bases not matched to a gene: 9. DNA of the CDR3: TGTGCCAGTTCCAAGGACAGGGAAGGCACCGGGGAGCTGTTTTTT. Translated, it gives CASSKDREGTGELFF. Based on the CDR3 plus reference TRBV19 and TRBJ2-2, the full variable domain is DGGITQSPKYLFRKEGQNVTLSCEQNLNHDAMYWYRQDPGQGLRLIYYSQIVNDFQKGDIAEGYSVSREKKESFPLTVTSAQKNPTAFYLCASSKDREGTGELFFGEGSRLTVL.

J is TRBJ1-1 and V is TRBV7-8; 9 bases line up with TRBD1. Losses at the gene ends were 5 bases for V and 0 bases for J; bases not matched to a gene: 7. The CDR3 length is 16 residues. The V gene's germline CDR1 is SGHVS and CDR2 FQNEAQ. CDR3 amino acids: CASSPRDRAMNTEAFF. CDR3 in DNA: TGTGCCAGCAGCCCGAGGGACAGGGCCATGAACACTGAAGCTTTCTTT.